These T cell receptor beta chains were read from a single sample in a study of blood T cell repertoires in COVID-19. The table came from immunoSEQ multiplex PCR; TCRdb's copy has only in-frame clones and leaves some out. The sample carries some 220,000 clones, approximately 85% recorded once. Sequencing was done on a sample of peripheral blood. The source of these receptors is a woman between 70 and 85 years old with COVID-19, enrolled during active disease. Each CDR3 is given with its conserved first and last residue. A D gene is named only where the DNA matches it firmly. Rows may omit the clone size; those that give it use once, few, many or a size class.

CDR3 | DNA | J | D | V | size
CASSIGRDSLVLGYGYTF | TGTGCCAGTAGTATTGGCCGGGACAGTCTCGTCCTCGGCTATGGCTACACCTTC | TRBJ1-2 | TRBD1 | TRBV19 | few
CASSFPTSGNGYTF | TGTGCCAGCAGCTTCCCGACGAGCGGAAATGGCTACACCTTC | TRBJ1-2 | . | TRBV11-2 | .
CSARDRAGYTF | TGCAGTGCTAGGGACAGGGCTGGCTACACCTTC | TRBJ1-2 | TRBD1 | TRBV20-1 | .
CASGWGRGTYEQYF | TGTGCCAGCGGCTGGGGCAGGGGTACCTACGAGCAGTACTTC | TRBJ2-7 | . | TRBV18 | once
CASSEVGGDSNQPQHF | TGTGCCAGCAGTGAAGTCGGGGGGGATAGCAATCAGCCCCAGCATTTT | TRBJ1-5 | . | TRBV6-1 | .
CASSPTGGYQPQHF | TGTGCCAGCAGCCCGACAGGGGGCTATCAGCCCCAGCATTTT | TRBJ1-5 | TRBD1 | TRBV25-1 | few
CASSQTADRGRETEAFF | TGTGCCAGCAGCCAGACAGCGGACAGGGGGCGAGAGACTGAAGCTTTCTTT | TRBJ1-1 | TRBD1 | TRBV7-2 | .
CASSIFPQGADYGYTF | TGTGCCAGTAGTATATTCCCTCAGGGGGCGGACTATGGCTACACCTTC | TRBJ1-2 | TRBD1 | TRBV19 | .
CASSTLAGGLSDEQFF | TGTGCCAGCAGCACACTAGCGGGGGGGCTAAGCGATGAGCAGTTCTTC | TRBJ2-1 | TRBD2 | TRBV11-3 | few
CASSLSGGDTQYF | TGTGCCAGCAGTTTATCGGGAGGAGATACGCAGTATTTT | TRBJ2-3 | . | TRBV27 | .
CASSPDTGELFF | TGTGCCAGCAGCCCCGACACCGGGGAGCTGTTTTTT | TRBJ2-2 | . | TRBV7-9 | .
CASGLAPYQPQHF | TGTGCTAGTGGTTTGGCCCCTTATCAGCCCCAGCATTTT | TRBJ1-5 | . | TRBV12-5 | .
CASSQRGAPLETQYF | TGTGCCAGCAGCCAACGGGGGGCGCCCCTAGAGACCCAGTACTTC | TRBJ2-5 | . | TRBV3-1/TRBV3-2 | .
CASSYSGFGREAQYF | TGTGCCAGCAGTTACTCAGGGTTCGGGAGGGAGGCCCAGTACTTC | TRBJ2-5 | TRBD2 | TRBV6-6 | .
CASSPLVGQTDTQYF | TGTGCCAGCAGCCCTTTAGTGGGGCAGACAGATACGCAGTATTTT | TRBJ2-3 | . | TRBV9 | .
CASSLIENYGYTF | TGTGCCAGCAGCTTGATAGAGAACTATGGCTACACCTTC | TRBJ1-2 | . | TRBV5-5 | .
CASSVVGSIGELFF | TGTGCCAGCAGCGTAGTGGGTAGCATCGGGGAGCTGTTTTTT | TRBJ2-2 | . | TRBV9 | .
CASSWTPNYGYTF | TGTGCCAGCAGTTGGACACCTAACTATGGCTACACCTTC | TRBJ1-2 | . | TRBV6-2/TRBV6-3 | .
CASSPVPPGQTNEKLFF | TGTGCCAGCTCACCGGTTCCTCCGGGACAGACTAATGAAAAACTGTTTTTT | TRBJ1-4 | TRBD1 | TRBV18 | .
CASSQRQGANYGYTF | TGTGCCAGCAGCCAAAGACAGGGGGCGAACTATGGCTACACCTTC | TRBJ1-2 | TRBD1 | TRBV11-3 | .
CASSFTWIAGQETQYF | TGTGCCAGCAGTTTTACCTGGATAGCTGGGCAAGAGACCCAGTACTTC | TRBJ2-5 | . | TRBV6-2/TRBV6-3 | .
CASSLSGGSVRGTGELFF | TGTGCCAGCTCACTGAGCGGCGGGAGTGTCAGGGGCACCGGGGAGCTGTTTTTT | TRBJ2-2 | . | TRBV18 | .
CASSAHIGGPEAFF | TGTGCCAGCAGCGCACATATAGGGGGCCCTGAAGCTTTCTTT | TRBJ1-1 | TRBD1 | TRBV7-2 | .
CASSFRQGENSPLHF | TGTGCCAGCAGCTTTCGGCAGGGGGAAAATTCACCCCTCCACTTT | TRBJ1-6 | TRBD1 | TRBV7-9 | .
CASSSQSGYTF | TGTGCCAGCAGTTCCCAGTCTGGCTACACCTTC | TRBJ1-2 | . | TRBV6-5 | .
CASSLVRGLAGELFF | TGTGCCAGCAGCTTGGTCAGGGGATTAGCCGGGGAGCTGTTTTTT | TRBJ2-2 | . | TRBV5-8 | .
CASSLDIEQYF | TGTGCCAGCAGCTTGGACATCGAGCAGTACTTC | TRBJ2-7 | . | TRBV5-6 | .
CASSTQTGNNEQFF | TGTGCCAGCAGCACCCAGACAGGGAACAATGAGCAGTTCTTC | TRBJ2-1 | TRBD1 | TRBV9 | .
CAWSIAGVGEQFF | TGTGCCTGGAGTATAGCGGGAGTCGGGGAGCAGTTCTTC | TRBJ2-1 | TRBD2 | TRBV30 | .
CASSLGSGTEAFF | TGTGCCAGCAGCCTCGGGTCGGGCACTGAAGCTTTCTTT | TRBJ1-1 | . | TRBV7-3 | .
CASSRTVGNTIYF | TGTGCCAGCAGTCGGACAGTAGGAAACACCATATATTTT | TRBJ1-3 | . | TRBV12-3/TRBV12-4 | .
CASSPAGTGVYQPQHF | TGTGCCAGCAGCCCCGCCGGGACAGGGGTCTATCAGCCCCAGCATTTT | TRBJ1-5 | TRBD1 | TRBV6-2/TRBV6-3 | .
CASSLTQDQPQHF | TGTGCCAGCAGCTTAACCCAGGATCAGCCCCAGCATTTT | TRBJ1-5 | . | TRBV7-9 | once
CASSERAGGLYYGYTF | TGTGCCAGCAGTGAAAGGGCAGGGGGGTTGTACTATGGCTACACCTTC | TRBJ1-2 | TRBD1 | TRBV6-1 | once
CASTPQKGNWNSPLHF | TGTGCCAGCACCCCTCAAAAGGGGAATTGGAATTCACCCCTCCACTTT | TRBJ1-6 | . | TRBV27 | .
CSVAGLADTDTQYF | TGCAGCGTTGCGGGACTAGCGGACACAGATACGCAGTATTTT | TRBJ2-3 | TRBD2 | TRBV29-1 | .
CASSFRGISMNTEAFF | TGTGCCAGCAGCTTTAGGGGAATTTCCATGAACACTGAAGCTTTCTTT | TRBJ1-1 | . | TRBV5-5 | .
CSVRGGREKLFF | TGCAGCGTTCGGGGGGGACGAGAAAAACTGTTTTTT | TRBJ1-4 | . | TRBV29-1 | once
CASSVGTANEKLFF | TGTGCCAGCAGCGTAGGGACAGCTAATGAAAAACTGTTTTTT | TRBJ1-4 | . | TRBV9 | .
CASTQRGGRGSEQYF | TGTGCCAGCACCCAAAGGGGCGGGAGGGGCAGCGAGCAGTACTTC | TRBJ2-7 | TRBD2 | TRBV3-1/TRBV3-2 | .
CASSLAGSNYGYTF | TGTGCCAGCAGCTTAGCGGGGAGTAACTATGGCTACACCTTC | TRBJ1-2 | . | TRBV7-2 | once